The 19 T cell receptor beta chains below come from one sample, sequenced in a study of T cells after posttransplantation cyclophosphamide. The method was immunoSEQ multiplex PCR; TCRdb's version includes in-frame clones alone and lacks a portion of them. The sample shows some 46,000 clones, none of them appearing just once. Sequencing was performed on PBMCs. The source of these receptors is a man aged 40-49 years in good health, CMV-negative, and a related stem cell transplant donor.

The sample holds many counts of this clone. The gene calls are TRBV12-5 and TRBJ2-4, with 7 bases identical to TRBD1. The germline V gene encodes CDR1 LGHNT and CDR2 FRNRAP. J lost 4 bases, V lost 1 base, and 4 bases had no gene match. The CDR3 is made up of 15 amino acids. CDR3 region: CASGLGDSLKNIQYF. CDR3 sequence (DNA): TGTGCTAGTGGTTTGGGGGACAGCCTTAAAAACATTCAGTACTTC.

This clone was counted between two and nine times. V is TRBV7-3 and J is TRBJ2-3; D perhaps matches TRBD2 (6 bases). Trimming pared 8 bases from V and 2 bases from J, leaving 14 bases between. Germline V CDR1 and CDR2: SGHTA, FQGTGA. CDR3 size: 14 residues. The CDR3 reads CASGVSGPTDTQYF. The CDR3 DNA follows: TGTGCCAGCGGGGTTAGCGGACCCACAGATACGCAGTATTTT.

V is TRBV6-6 and J is TRBJ1-5; 7 bases are a match to TRBD1. Trimming at V came to 5 bases and at J to 7 bases, leaving 8 bases not matched to a gene. CDR1 MNHNY and CDR2 SVGAGI come from the germline V gene (reference sequence). The CDR3 extends over 14 amino acids. CDR3 sequence: CASSTQGVGQPQHF. The CDR3 nucleotides read TGTGCCAGCAGTACCCAGGGGGTGGGCCAGCCCCAGCATTTT.

The V gene is TRBV30, the J gene TRBJ1-1; D ambiguous. V lost 0 bases and J lost 5, with 7 bases in between. Germline V gene lookup returns CDR1 GTSNPN and CDR2 SVGIG (reference sequence). This CDR3 comprises 12 residues. The CDR3 region is CAWSVTGTEAFF. The CDR3, as DNA: TGTGCCTGGAGTGTAACGGGGACTGAAGCTTTCTTT.

Many counts were recorded for this clone. The chain joins TRBV15 to TRBJ1-2, with 7 bases fitting TRBD1. This CDR3 region has 14 residues. The germline CDR1 and CDR2 sequences are LNHNV and YYDKDF (reference sequence). V trimming: 1 base; J trimming: 6 bases; junction bases outside the gene matches: 5. CDR3 nucleotides: TGTGCCACCAGCAGAGGGACAGGAGTCGATGGCTACACCTTC. Translation gives CATSRGTGVDGYTF.

The J gene is TRBJ2-7, the V gene TRBV9, with TRBD2 identical over 9 bases. V was pared by 0 bases and J by 6 bases, with 10 bases of the junction left unmatched. The germline gives CDR1 SGDLS, CDR2 YYNGEE. This CDR3 is 16 amino acids long. This CDR3 reads CASSVGGGRAEGEQYV. CDR3 in DNA: TGTGCCAGCAGCGTAGGAGGCGGGAGGGCCGAGGGCGAGCAGTACGTC.

The rearrangement links TRBV18 to TRBJ1-2; TRBD1 agrees at 7 bases. The V gene end was trimmed by 3 bases and the J gene end by 4 bases; junction bases not matched to a gene: 2. Per the germline V gene, CDR1 is KGHSH and CDR2 is LQKENI. The CDR3 has 13 residues. The CDR3 here is CASSPGQTYGYTF. The CDR3 DNA sequence: TGTGCCAGCTCACCGGGACAGACCTATGGCTACACCTTC.

This clone was counted at least ten times. The V call is TRBV7-2, the J call TRBJ1-5, with D hard to call. V was trimmed by 4 bases and J by 4 bases, leaving 8 bases between them. The CDR3 length is 13 residues. Germline V gene lookup returns CDR1 SGHTA and CDR2 FQGNSA. For the CDR3, the DNA is TGTGCCAGCAGCTACCAGAAAAATCAGCCCCAGCATTTT. Its protein product is CASSYQKNQPQHF.

This clone was found many times. The chain recombines TRBV13 with TRBJ2-3, with 8 nucleotides matching TRBD2. The CDR3 sequence is 15 residues long. Trimming removed 3 bases from V and 2 bases from J; junction bases left unmatched: 4. Germline V gives CDR1 PRHDT, CDR2 FYEKMQ (reference sequence). CDR3 region: CASSFRGLDTDTQYF. In DNA, the CDR3 is TGTGCCAGCAGCTTCAGGGGACTAGACACAGATACGCAGTATTTT.

This clone has at least ten counts. The gene calls are TRBV18 and TRBJ1-1; D uncertain. Trimming removed 1 base at V and 1 base at J, with 7 bases between. The CDR3 is 14 amino acids. Germline CDR1 KGHSH, CDR2 LQKENI. CDR3 loop: CASSPQGANTEAFF. CDR3 coding DNA: TGTGCCAGCTCACCACAGGGAGCGAACACTGAAGCTTTCTTT.

This clone was picked up many times. This chain joins TRBV9 and TRBJ2-6; the D gene is possibly TRBD2 (5 bases). Germline-derived CDR1 and CDR2 are SGDLS and YYNGEE. V was clipped by 0 bases and J by 1 base, with 8 bases between them. CDR3 length equals 16 residues. The CDR3 DNA reads as TGTGCCAGCAGCGTAGTTCCGGGGTCTGGGGCCAACGTCCTGACTTTC. Translation gives CASSVVPGSGANVLTF.

This clone was detected ten times or more. The chain combines TRBV6-1 with TRBJ1-5, with unresolved D. CDR1 and CDR2 (germline): MNHNS, SASEGT. CDR3 length: 13 amino acids. V dropped 9 bases and J dropped 4 bases, with 13 bases sitting between them. The CDR3 sequence is CASTFWENQPQHF. The CDR3 DNA reads as TGTGCCAGTACTTTCTGGGAGAATCAGCCCCAGCATTTT.

This clone was picked up a small number of times. This sequence joins TRBV27 and TRBJ1-3, with no clear D. The germline gives CDR1 MNHEY, CDR2 SMNVEV (reference sequence). Trimming left V 0 bases short and J 4 bases short, with 13 bases between. The CDR3 sequence is 16 residues long. In nucleotides, the CDR3 is TGTGCCAGCAGTTTATCGCCCGGGGTGGGAGGAAACACCATATATTTT. Translation gives CASSLSPGVGGNTIYF.

The sample holds a few counts of this clone. V usage is TRBV9 and J usage is TRBJ2-3; tentative D call: TRBD1 (5 bases). The CDR3 totals 14 residues. Trimming shortened V by 0 bases and J by 1 base, and 6 bases separated the two germline ends. Germline assignment: CDR1 SGDLS and CDR2 YYNGEE. This chain's CDR3 is CASSVGGRTDTQYF. The CDR3 nucleotides are TGTGCCAGCAGCGTAGGGGGCCGCACAGATACGCAGTATTTT.

The V call is TRBV7-2, the J call TRBJ1-6; the D gene is possibly TRBD1 (5 bases). V lost 3 bases to trimming and J lost 9 bases, with 15 bases between them. This CDR3 is built from 15 residues. CDR1 and CDR2 from the germline V gene are SGHTA and FQGNSA. The CDR3 region has the DNA TGTGCCAGCAGCTTCGCGATATTCCAGGGTTCACCCCTCCACTTT. It is translated as CASSFAIFQGSPLHF. Variable domain in full (rest from reference TRBV7-2 and TRBJ1-6): GAGVSQSPSNKVTEKGKDVELRCDPISGHTALYWYRQSLGQGLEFLIYFQGNSAPDKSGLPSDRFSAERTGGSVSTLTIQRTQQEDSAVYLCASSFAIFQGSPLHFGNGTRLTVT.

This clone was seen ten or more times. The chain has TRBV6-4 and TRBJ1-1, with a tentative D call TRBD1 (5 bases). The CDR3 spans 17 residues. The V end lost 8 bases, the J end lost 0 bases, and 22 bases lay between the germline ends. Germline values: CDR1 MRHNA, CDR2 SNTAGT. This CDR3 reads CASQRGRQPSLNTEAFF. The CDR3 nucleotides read TGTGCCAGCCAAAGGGGTAGACAGCCCTCTTTGAACACTGAAGCTTTCTTT.

This clone was seen more than once but under ten times. The genes are TRBV27 and TRBJ1-2, with TRBD1 matching over 7 bases. The CDR3 runs 14 residues. Per germline, CDR1 MNHEY and CDR2 SMNVEV (reference sequence). The V segment lost 6 bases and the J segment 8 bases; nucleotides outside the gene matches: 12. The CDR3 DNA is TGTGCCAGCAGAAACTTGGGACAGACTCGCGGCTACACCTTC. Translation: CASRNLGQTRGYTF.

This clone appeared many times. This chain connects TRBV19 to TRBJ2-6; the D is unclear. There are 13 residues in the CDR3. CDR1 and CDR2 from the germline V gene are LNHDA and SQIVND (reference sequence). V lost 7 bases and J lost 1, with 5 bases in between. CDR3 nucleotides: TGTGCCAGTATTCCTTCTGGGGCCAACGTCCTGACTTTC. This encodes CASIPSGANVLTF. Full variable domain (outside the CDR3, taken from reference TRBV19 and TRBJ2-6): DGGITQSPKYLFRKEGQNVTLSCEQNLNHDAMYWYRQDPGQGLRLIYYSQIVNDFQKGDIAEGYSVSREKKESFPLTVTSAQKNPTAFYLCASIPSGANVLTFGAGSRLTVL.

This clone appeared many times. The chain uses TRBV5-1 and TRBJ2-1, with 13 bases aligning to TRBD2. V was pared by 0 bases and J by 5 bases, with 5 bases of the junction left unmatched. The CDR3 sequence is 17 residues long. The germline gives CDR1 SGHRS, CDR2 YFSETQ. The CDR3 loop reads CASSLDLGTSGDNEQFF. In DNA, the CDR3 is TGCGCCAGCAGCTTGGACCTCGGGACTAGCGGGGACAATGAGCAGTTCTTC.